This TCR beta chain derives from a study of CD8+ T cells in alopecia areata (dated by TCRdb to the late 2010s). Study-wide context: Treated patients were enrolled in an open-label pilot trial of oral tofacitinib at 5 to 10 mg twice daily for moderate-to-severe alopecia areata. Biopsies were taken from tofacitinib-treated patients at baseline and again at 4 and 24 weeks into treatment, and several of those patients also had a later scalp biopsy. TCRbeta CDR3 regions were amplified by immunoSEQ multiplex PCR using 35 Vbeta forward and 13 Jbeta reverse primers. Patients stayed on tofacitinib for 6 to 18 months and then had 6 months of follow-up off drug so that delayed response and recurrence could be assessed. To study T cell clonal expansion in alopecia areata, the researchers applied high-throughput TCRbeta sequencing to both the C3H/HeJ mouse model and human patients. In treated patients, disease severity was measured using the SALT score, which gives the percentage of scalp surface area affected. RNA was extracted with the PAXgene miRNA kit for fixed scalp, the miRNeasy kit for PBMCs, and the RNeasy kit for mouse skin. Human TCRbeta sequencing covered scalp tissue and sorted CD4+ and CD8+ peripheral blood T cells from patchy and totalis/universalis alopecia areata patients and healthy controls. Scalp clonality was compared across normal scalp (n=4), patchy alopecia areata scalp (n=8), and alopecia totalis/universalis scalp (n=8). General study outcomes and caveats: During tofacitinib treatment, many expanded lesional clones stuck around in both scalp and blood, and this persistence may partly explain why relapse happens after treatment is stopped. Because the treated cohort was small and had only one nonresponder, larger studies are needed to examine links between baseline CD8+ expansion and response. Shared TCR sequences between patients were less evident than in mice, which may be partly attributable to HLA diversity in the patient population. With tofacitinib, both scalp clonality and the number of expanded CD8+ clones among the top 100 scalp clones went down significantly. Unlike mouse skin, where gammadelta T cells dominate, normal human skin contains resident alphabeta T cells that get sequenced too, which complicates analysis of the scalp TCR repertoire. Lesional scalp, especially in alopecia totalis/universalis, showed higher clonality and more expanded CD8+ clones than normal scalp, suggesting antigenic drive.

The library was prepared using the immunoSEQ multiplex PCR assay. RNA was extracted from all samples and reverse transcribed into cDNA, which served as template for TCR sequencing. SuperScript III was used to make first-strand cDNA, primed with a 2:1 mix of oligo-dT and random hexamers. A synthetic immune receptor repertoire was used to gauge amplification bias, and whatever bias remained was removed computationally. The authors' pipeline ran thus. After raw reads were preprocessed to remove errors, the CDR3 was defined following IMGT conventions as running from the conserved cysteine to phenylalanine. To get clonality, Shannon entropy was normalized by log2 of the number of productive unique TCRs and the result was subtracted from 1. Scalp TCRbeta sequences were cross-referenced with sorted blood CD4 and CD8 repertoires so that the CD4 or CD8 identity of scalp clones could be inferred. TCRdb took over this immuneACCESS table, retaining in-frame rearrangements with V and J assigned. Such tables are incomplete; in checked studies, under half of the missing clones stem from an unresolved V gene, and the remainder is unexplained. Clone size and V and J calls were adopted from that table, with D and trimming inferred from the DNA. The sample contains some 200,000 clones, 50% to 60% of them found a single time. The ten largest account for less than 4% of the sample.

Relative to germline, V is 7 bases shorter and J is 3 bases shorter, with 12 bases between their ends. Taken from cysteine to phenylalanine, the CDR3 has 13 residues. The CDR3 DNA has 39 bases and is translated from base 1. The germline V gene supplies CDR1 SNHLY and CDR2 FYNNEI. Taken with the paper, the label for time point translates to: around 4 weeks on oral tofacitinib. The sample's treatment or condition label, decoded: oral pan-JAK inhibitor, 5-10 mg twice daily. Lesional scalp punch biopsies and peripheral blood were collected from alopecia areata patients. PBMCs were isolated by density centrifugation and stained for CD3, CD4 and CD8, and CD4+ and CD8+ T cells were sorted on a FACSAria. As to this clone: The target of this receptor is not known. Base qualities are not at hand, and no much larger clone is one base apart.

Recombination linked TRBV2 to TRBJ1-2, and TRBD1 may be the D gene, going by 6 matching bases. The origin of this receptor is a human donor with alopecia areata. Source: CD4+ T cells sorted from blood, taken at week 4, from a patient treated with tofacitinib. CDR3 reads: CASTGRGDYGYTF. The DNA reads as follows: TGTGCCAGCACCGGAAGGGGGGACTATGGCTACACCTTC.